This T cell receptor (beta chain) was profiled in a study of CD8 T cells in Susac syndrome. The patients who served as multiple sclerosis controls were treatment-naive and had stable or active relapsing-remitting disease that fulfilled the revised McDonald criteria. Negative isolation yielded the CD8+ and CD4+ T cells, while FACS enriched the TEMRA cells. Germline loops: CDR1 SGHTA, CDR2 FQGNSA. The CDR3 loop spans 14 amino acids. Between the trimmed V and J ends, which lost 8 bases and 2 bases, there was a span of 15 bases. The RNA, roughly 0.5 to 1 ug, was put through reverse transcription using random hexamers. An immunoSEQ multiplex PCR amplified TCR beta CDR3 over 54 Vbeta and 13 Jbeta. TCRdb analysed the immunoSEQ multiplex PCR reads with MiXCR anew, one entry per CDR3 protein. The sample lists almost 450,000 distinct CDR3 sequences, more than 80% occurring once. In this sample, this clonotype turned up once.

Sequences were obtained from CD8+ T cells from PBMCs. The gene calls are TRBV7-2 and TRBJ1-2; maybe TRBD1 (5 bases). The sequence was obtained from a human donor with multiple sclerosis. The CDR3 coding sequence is TGTGCCAGCGAGGATGTCTGGGGCAACTATGGCTACACCTTC. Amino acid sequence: CASEDVWGNYGYTF.